A selection of T cell receptor beta chains follows, all from one sample in a study of T cells in Graves' hyperthyroidism and ophthalmopathy. TCRdb itself ran the multiplex PCR reads through MiXCR, one entry per CDR3 protein. The sample shows some 740,000 distinct CDR3 sequences, approximately 15% of them seen only once. Sequenced material: blood. Source of these receptors: a woman between 18 and 29 years old with Graves' hyperthyroidism. CDR3s include the opening cysteine and the closing phenylalanine or tryptophan. D genes are given only for firm matches. Some rows have no size entry. The others give once, few or many, or a class for an expanded clone.

>NA|TRBJ2-1|TRBD2|TRBV10-3
TGTGCCATCAGTGAGACTCGACTAGCGGGAGGAGGCTACAATGAGCAGTTCTTC
CAISETRLAGGGYNEQFF
>many|TRBJ2-7|NA|TRBV11-2
TGTGCCAGCAGCCTCACCCGGGATCTCGAGCAGTACTTC
CASSLTRDLEQYF
>many|TRBJ1-1|NA|TRBV28
TGTGCCAGCAGTGACCAGGGGACATCGAACACTGAAGCTTTCTTT
CASSDQGTSNTEAFF
>few|TRBJ1-1|TRBD1|TRBV25-1
TGTGCCAGCAGTGAGGACAGGGGGGAACGGACTGAAGCTTTCTTT
CASSEDRGERTEAFF
>NA|TRBJ2-7|NA|TRBV29-1
TGCAGCGTTGAGTTCACGCTAGGTTCCTACGAGCAGTACTTC
CSVEFTLGSYEQYF
>many|TRBJ2-7|TRBD2|TRBV11-2
TGTGCCAGCACACAGACTAGCGGGAGGCAAGAGCAGTACTTC
CASTQTSGRQEQYF
>many|TRBJ2-7|TRBD2|TRBV5-1
TGCGCCAGCAGCGAGAATCCTGCCCTTAGCGGGGGAGCCTACGAGCAGTACTTC
CASSENPALSGGAYEQYF
>few|TRBJ2-1|TRBD1|TRBV27
TGTGCCAGCAGTATCACAGGGGGCCTCGGTGGGGAGCAGTTCTTC
CASSITGGLGGEQFF
>NA|TRBJ1-4|NA|TRBV6-1
TGTGCCAGCAACCTAAACGGAGGGGGTGAAAAACTGTTTTTT
CASNLNGGGEKLFF
>few|TRBJ2-5|NA|TRBV4-2
TGTGCCAGCAGCCAAGCAGCTATGGAGACCCAGTACTTC
CASSQAAMETQYF
>NA|TRBJ2-1|TRBD2|TRBV2
TGTGCCAGCAGTGCAGGAGCGGGAGTATGGAATGAGCAGTTCTTC
CASSAGAGVWNEQFF
>few|TRBJ2-5|NA|TRBV20-1
TGCAGTGCTGGCCGGTTGAGAGAGACCCAGTACTTC
CSAGRLRETQYF
>NA|TRBJ2-3|NA|TRBV9
TGTGCCAGCAGTCCTACAGGGTTCCACACAGATACGCAGTATTTT
CASSPTGFHTDTQYF
>NA|TRBJ1-1|NA|TRBV7-9
TGTGCCAGCAGCTTAGATCGGTCGTGGGGGGAAGCTTTCTTT
CASSLDRSWGEAFF
>NA|TRBJ1-1|NA|TRBV29-1
TGCAGCGTCGAGATGTTCGGGAACACTGAAGCTTTCTTT
CSVEMFGNTEAFF
>many|TRBJ2-7|TRBD1|TRBV2
TGTGCCAGCACGATCGGGACAGGATATTACGAGCAGTACTTC
CASTIGTGYYEQYF
>NA|TRBJ2-2|NA|TRBV5-1
TGCGCCAGCAGCCCGGAATGGATCACCGGGGAGCTGTTTTTT
CASSPEWITGELFF
>many|TRBJ2-4|NA|TRBV11-2
TGTGCCAGCAGCCACCGAACCTTCGGCAAAAACATTCAGTACTTC
CASSHRTFGKNIQYF
>few|TRBJ1-1|TRBD1|TRBV27
TGTGCCAGCAGTGCCACGACAGGGAAGGGGAACACTGAAGCTTTCTTT
CASSATTGKGNTEAFF
>few|TRBJ1-1|TRBD1|TRBV19
TGTGCCAGTAGTATGACAGGGGCCCTGAACACTGAAGCTTTCTTT
CASSMTGALNTEAFF
>many|TRBJ1-2|NA|TRBV18
TGTGCCAGCTCACCAGGGGACATATCGAACTATGGCTACACCTTC
CASSPGDISNYGYTF
>NA|TRBJ2-7|TRBD2|TRBV18
TGTGCCAGCTCACTTGACGGACTAGCGGGAAGCGAGCAGTACTTC
CASSLDGLAGSEQYF
>NA|TRBJ2-6|NA|TRBV20-1
TGCAGTGCTGAGGAGGGGGGTGCTGGGGCCAACGTCCTGACTTTC
CSAEEGGAGANVLTF
>NA|TRBJ2-7|NA|TRBV6-1
TGTGCCAGCACCCTTAGACCGAACACCGGGGAGCAGTACTTC
CASTLRPNTGEQYF
>NA|TRBJ2-5|TRBD2|TRBV4-3
TGCGCCAGCAGCCAGAGTCCGGGACTAGTGCGAGAGACCCAGTACTTC
CASSQSPGLVRETQYF
>NA|TRBJ2-1|NA|TRBV12-3/TRBV12-4
TGTGCCAGCTCACCTGGCGGAAACGGTTACAATGAGCAGTTCTTC
CASSPGGNGYNEQFF